A single sample gave rise to the 25 T cell receptor beta chains below, sequenced in a study of T cell repertoires in cytomegalovirus infection. MiXCR, applied by TCRdb to the reads, yields one record per CDR3 protein. The sample contains some 62,000 distinct CDR3 sequences, 20% to 25% of which appear only once. These receptors have no identified antigens. The sample here was CD8+ T cells from cultured PBMCs, taken from culture after CMV antigen stimulation. These receptors originate from a human donor in good health (CMV status not recorded). Some clones in this sample may be carry-over from other donors' samples.

The V and J genes are TRBV6-1 and TRBJ1-5; D remains ambiguous. V gave up 6 bases and J gave up 5 bases, with 11 bases separating them. The CDR3 is 13 amino acids. Per the germline V gene, CDR1 is MNHNS and CDR2 is SASEGT. Here the CDR3 reads CASRSSGDQPQHF. CDR3 bases: TGTGCCAGCAGATCCTCGGGTGATCAGCCCCAGCATTTT.

This clonotype was counted between two and nine times. J is TRBJ1-6 and V is TRBV7-9; D call uncertain. Trimming removed 5 bases from V and 0 bases from J, with 8 bases in between. This CDR3 has 15 amino acids. The germline gives CDR1 SEHNR, CDR2 FQNEAQ (reference sequence). The CDR3 here is CASSLDSSYNSPLHF. CDR3 coding DNA: TGTGCCAGCAGCCTCGATAGCTCCTATAATTCACCCCTCCACTTT.

V usage is TRBV4-3 and J usage is TRBJ1-5; D is unclear. The V gene's germline CDR1 is LGHNA and CDR2 YSLEER. V gave up 0 bases and J gave up 5 bases, with 11 bases separating them. CDR3 length: 15 amino acids. This CDR3 is CASSQDGGLDQPQHF. Here the CDR3 DNA reads TGCGCCAGCAGCCAAGATGGTGGATTGGATCAGCCCCAGCATTTT.

CDR3 coding DNA: TGTGCCAGCAGCCCATCCCCCTCCGGGACAGGGTTCAACGAGCAGTACTTC. This gives the protein CASSPSPSGTGFNEQYF. The chain uses TRBV7-9 and TRBJ2-7, with 9 bases identical to TRBD1. Germline V gives CDR1 SEHNR, CDR2 FQNEAQ (reference sequence). The CDR3 sequence is 17 residues long. V gave up 5 bases and J gave up 5 bases; unmatched junction bases: 16.

V usage is TRBV6-5 and J usage is TRBJ1-1; no clear D. The germline CDR1 and CDR2 sequences are MNHEY and SVGAGI. V lost 3 bases and J 5 bases, leaving 10 bases between the germline ends. This CDR3 has 13 residues. This chain's CDR3 is CASSYWTRTEAFF. The CDR3 nucleotides are TGTGCCAGCAGTTATTGGACTAGGACTGAAGCTTTCTTT.

The sample holds many counts of this clonotype. The gene calls are TRBV28 and TRBJ2-7; possibly TRBD1 for D (6 bases). The V end lost 2 bases, the J end lost 2 bases, and 13 bases lay between the germline ends. The CDR3 is 15 residues long. Germline V gene sequence: CDR1 MDHEN, CDR2 SYDVKM. The CDR3 loop is CASSLPYRAAYEQYF. CDR3 DNA: TGTGCCAGCAGTTTACCCTACAGGGCTGCCTACGAGCAGTACTTC.

The chain joins TRBV9 to TRBJ2-7, with D tentatively TRBD1 or TRBD2 (5 bases each). Germline V gives CDR1 SGDLS, CDR2 YYNGEE. The ends were cut back, 2 bases at V and 7 bases at J, with 13 bases in the middle. This CDR3 comprises 13 residues. The CDR3 nucleotides read TGTGCCAGCAGCGTGGGGACCCCTGGGGAGCAGTACTTC. This sequence encodes CASSVGTPGEQYF.

V is TRBV7-6 and J is TRBJ1-5; D is uncertain. Germline V gene lookup returns CDR1 SGHVS and CDR2 FNYEAQ. The CDR3 is 16 residues long. V shed 0 bases and J shed 1 base, with 10 bases lying between them. DNA of the CDR3: TGTGCCAGCAGCTTAGCCCCCGGCAGAAGCAATCAGCCCCAGCATTTT. Translated: CASSLAPGRSNQPQHF. Based on the CDR3 plus reference TRBV7-6 and TRBJ1-5, the full variable domain is GAGVSQSPRYKVTKRGQDVALRCDPISGHVSLYWYRQALGQGPEFLTYFNYEAQQDKSGLPNDRFSAERPEGSISTLTIQRTEQRDSAMYRCASSLAPGRSNQPQHFGDGTRLSIL.

Here the CDR3 DNA reads TGTGCCATCGTGACACTTAAGAAGACCCAGTACTTC. It yields the protein CAIVTLKKTQYF. The chain links TRBV2 to TRBJ2-5; D unclear. Germline V gene lookup returns CDR1 SNHLY and CDR2 FYNNEI. The CDR3 has 12 residues. Trimming removed 10 bases at V and 6 bases at J, with 15 bases between.

This clonotype came up a few times. The rearrangement joins TRBV7-9 to TRBJ2-6; perhaps TRBD2 as D (6 bases). V lost 4 bases and J 4 bases, leaving 20 bases between the germline ends. Per germline, CDR1 SEHNR and CDR2 FQNEAQ (reference sequence). The CDR3 sequence is 18 residues long. The CDR3 nucleotides are TGTGCCAGCAGCTCCATACTTGGCGGAGGGGACGGGGCCAACGTCCTGACTTTC. Translating it yields CASSSILGGGDGANVLTF. The whole variable domain, remainder taken from reference TRBV7-9 and TRBJ2-6, is DTGVSQNPRHKITKRGQNVTFRCDPISEHNRLYWYRQTLGQGPEFLTYFQNEAQLEKSRLLSDRFSAERPKGSFSTLEIQRTEQGDSAMYLCASSSILGGGDGANVLTFGAGSRLTVL.

The rearrangement joins TRBV27 to TRBJ1-5; 8 bases align to TRBD1. Per germline, CDR1 MNHEY and CDR2 SMNVEV (reference sequence). Germline trimming cut 5 bases from V and 2 bases from J; bases unmatched to any gene: 8. CDR3 length: 16 amino acids. For the CDR3, the DNA is TGTGCCAGCAGTGAAGACAGGGGATCCGGCAATCAGCCCCAGCATTTT. Its translation: CASSEDRGSGNQPQHF.

This clonotype was counted a few times. This chain uses TRBV7-2 with TRBJ1-2; 8 nucleotides agree with TRBD1. Germline V lookup: CDR1 SGHTA, CDR2 FQGNSA. J lost 2 bases, V lost 1 base, and 24 bases had no gene match. The CDR3 runs to 22 residues. CDR3 nucleotides: TGTGCCAGCAGCTTAGGGGGGCAGGGGGCTAGTTCGTCTTCCCAACCAAACTATGGCTACACCTTC. Translation gives CASSLGGQGASSSSQPNYGYTF.

This clonotype was found a few times. The genes are TRBV12-3 or TRBV12-4 and TRBJ2-7; perhaps TRBD1 as D (5 bases). The germline V and J ends were trimmed by 2 bases and 4 bases, with 18 bases remaining between them. There are 16 residues in the CDR3. The DNA of the CDR3 is TGTGCCAGCAGTTTAAGGAACAGGAATCGAATATACGAGCAGTACTTC. This translates into CASSLRNRNRIYEQYF.

There are many counts of this clonotype. The chain couples TRBV6-5 to TRBJ1-1; TRBD1 agrees at 9 bases. The CDR3 spans 14 residues. J was trimmed by 7 bases and V by 2 bases; bases with no gene match: 5. Germline CDR1 and CDR2: MNHEY and SVGAGI. In DNA form, the CDR3 reads TGTGCCAGCAGTTACGCCGGGACAGGGAATGAAGCTTTCTTT. Protein sequence: CASSYAGTGNEAFF.

The chain joins TRBV12-3 or TRBV12-4 to TRBJ2-7; D is perhaps TRBD2 (5 bases). The germline V and J ends were trimmed by 1 base and 0 bases, with 7 bases remaining between them. The CDR3 runs to 14 residues. CDR3 amino acids: CASSLGTDSYEQYF. The CDR3 DNA reads as TGTGCCAGCAGTTTAGGGACTGACTCCTACGAGCAGTACTTC.

Only a few counts were recorded for this clonotype. The chain joins TRBV20-1 to TRBJ2-7, with 7 bases that match TRBD1. CDR3 length equals 14 residues. Germline CDR1 is DFQATT and CDR2 is SNEGSKA (reference sequence). Trimming took 3 bases from V and 4 from J; bases not matched to a gene: 9. The DNA of the CDR3 is TGCAGTGCTAGGGATACAGACAGGGATTACGAGCAGTACTTC. Encoded protein: CSARDTDRDYEQYF.

This clonotype has a handful of counts. The chain has TRBV4-3 and TRBJ2-3; D uncertain. Trimming took off 4 bases at V and 4 bases at J, with 18 bases between the two ends. The CDR3 is 16 residues long. CDR1 is LGHNA and CDR2 is YSLEER in the germline V gene. CDR3 protein: CASSPRIQPAADTQYF. CDR3 sequence (DNA): TGCGCCAGCAGCCCCCGGATTCAACCGGCCGCAGATACGCAGTATTTT.

This clonotype was seen more than once but under ten times. This chain links TRBV4-3 with TRBJ1-5, with D tentatively TRBD1 (5 bases). The V and J ends lost 4 bases and 0 bases respectively, with 25 bases between them. Germline V lookup: CDR1 LGHNA, CDR2 YSLEER. CDR3 length: 20 residues. CDR3 loop: CASSPPRPGTGPYSNQPQHF. As DNA, the CDR3 is TGCGCCAGCAGCCCCCCTCGCCCCGGGACCGGACCGTATAGCAATCAGCCCCAGCATTTT.

V is TRBV12-3 or TRBV12-4 and J is TRBJ2-3, with D possibly being TRBD2 (5 bases). V was trimmed by 5 bases and J by 0 bases, leaving 9 bases between them. CDR3 length: 14 amino acids. CDR3 coding DNA: TGTGCCAGCAGTCGCCGCGGGAGCACAGATACGCAGTATTTT. Its protein product is CASSRRGSTDTQYF.

This clonotype showed up just a few times. This chain uses TRBV12-3 or TRBV12-4 with TRBJ1-5; D is unclear. The CDR3 length is 12 residues. Trimming took off 5 bases at V and 4 bases at J, with 6 bases between the two ends. CDR3 coding DNA: TGTGCCAGCAGTGCTCTTAATCAGCCCCAGCATTTT. It is translated as CASSALNQPQHF.

The gene calls are TRBV6-2 or TRBV6-3 and TRBJ2-3, with D possibly being TRBD1 (5 bases). CDR3 length: 15 amino acids. Germline-derived CDR1 and CDR2 are MNHEY and SVGEGT. The V gene lost 4 bases and the J gene lost 2 bases, with 13 bases spanning the gap. The CDR3 DNA is TGTGCCAGCAGTTCCTGGACACCAACCACAGATACGCAGTATTTT. Encoded protein: CASSSWTPTTDTQYF.

V and J are TRBV7-2 and TRBJ2-7; 8 positions match TRBD1. The V segment lost 1 base and the J segment 2 bases; nucleotides outside the gene matches: 10. Germline V lookup: CDR1 SGHTA, CDR2 FQGNSA. The CDR3 is 17 amino acids. CDR3 coding DNA: TGTGCCAGCAGCTTAGGACCCGGGACAGGTAATACCTACGAGCAGTACTTC. Amino acid sequence: CASSLGPGTGNTYEQYF.

The chain combines TRBV11-1 with TRBJ1-1; 9 positions match TRBD1. The CDR3 has 12 amino acids. The germline gives CDR1 SGHAT, CDR2 FQDESV (reference sequence). With V trimmed by 5 bases and J by 9 bases, 4 bases remained unmatched. CDR3 in DNA: TGTGCCAGCAGCCCAGGACAGGGGAAAGCTTTCTTT. Protein product: CASSPGQGKAFF.

This clonotype was counted many times. The chain employs TRBV27 and TRBJ1-6; D gene ambiguous. Germline assignment: CDR1 MNHEY and CDR2 SMNVEV (reference sequence). The CDR3 runs to 14 residues. V was cut by 3 bases and J by 0 bases, with 3 bases left in between. CDR3 nucleotides: TGTGCCAGCAGTTTCAGCTCCTATAATTCACCCCTCCACTTT. This gives the protein CASSFSSYNSPLHF.

This clonotype was observed a few times. CDR3 sequence (DNA): TGTGCCAGTGCAGCCGGGACAGGGCCCTACAATGAGCAGTTCTTC. This gives the protein CASAAGTGPYNEQFF. The chain recombines TRBV19 with TRBJ2-1; 9 bases are shared with TRBD1. V lost 8 bases and J lost 2; bases outside the gene matches: 7. Germline values: CDR1 LNHDA, CDR2 SQIVND (reference sequence). The CDR3 has 15 amino acids. Full variable domain (rest looked up from reference TRBV19 and TRBJ2-1): DGGITQSPKYLFRKEGQNVTLSCEQNLNHDAMYWYRQDPGQGLRLIYYSQIVNDFQKGDIAEGYSVSREKKESFPLTVTSAQKNPTAFYLCASAAGTGPYNEQFFGPGTRLTVL.